This TCR beta chain was recorded in a study of T cell responses to AZD1222 COVID-19 vaccine. Generated by immunoSEQ multiplex PCR, the TCRdb table keeps only in-frame clones and is missing some. The sample contains some 170,000 clones, 92% of which appear only once. This CDR3 is built from 15 residues. J lost 5 bases, V lost 1 base, and 4 bases had no gene match. Germline CDR1 and CDR2: MGHRA and YSYEKL. The input for sequencing was peripheral blood, taken 28 days after the second AZD1222 dose. The receptor's source is an adult who received the AZD1222 COVID-19 vaccine. The rearrangement uses TRBV4-1 and TRBJ1-2, with TRBD1 identical over 10 bases. The CDR3 is CASSQGTGQGYGYTF. CDR3 DNA: TGCGCCAGCAGCCAAGGTACGGGACAGGGGTATGGCTACACCTTC.